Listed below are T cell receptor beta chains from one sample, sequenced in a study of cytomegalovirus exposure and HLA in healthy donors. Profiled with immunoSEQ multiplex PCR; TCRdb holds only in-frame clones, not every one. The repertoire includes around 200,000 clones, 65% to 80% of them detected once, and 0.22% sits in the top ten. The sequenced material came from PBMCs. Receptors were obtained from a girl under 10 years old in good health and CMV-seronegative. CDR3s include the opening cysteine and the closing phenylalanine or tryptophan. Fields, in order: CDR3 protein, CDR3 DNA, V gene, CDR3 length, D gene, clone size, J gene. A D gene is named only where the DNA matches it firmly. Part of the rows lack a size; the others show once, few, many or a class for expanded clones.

CDR3aa: CARSLFQRLSYEQYF; CDR3nt: TGTGCCAGAAGCTTGTTCCAGCGGTTGTCTTACGAGCAGTACTTC; v_gene: TRBV5-3; len: 15; d_gene: -; abundance: once; j_gene: TRBJ2-7
CDR3aa: CASSQVSVPGEPNTEAFF; CDR3nt: -; v_gene: TRBV4-1; len: 18; d_gene: -; abundance: -; j_gene: TRBJ1-1
CDR3aa: CASSGGDEQYF; CDR3nt: TGTGCCAGCAGTGGGGGGGACGAGCAGTACTTC; v_gene: TRBV6-5; len: 11; d_gene: TRBD2; abundance: -; j_gene: TRBJ2-7
CDR3aa: CASSPLKTGEETQYF; CDR3nt: TGTGCCAGCAGCCCGCTGAAGACAGGGGAAGAGACCCAGTACTTC; v_gene: TRBV7-9; len: 15; d_gene: TRBD1; abundance: -; j_gene: TRBJ2-5
CDR3aa: CASSARDRGYGYTF; CDR3nt: TGTGCCAGCAGCGCCCGAGACAGGGGCTATGGCTACACCTTC; v_gene: TRBV9; len: 14; d_gene: TRBD1; abundance: -; j_gene: TRBJ1-2
CDR3aa: CASSEGDNNSPLHF; CDR3nt: TGTGCCAGCAGTGAAGGGGACAATAATTCACCCCTCCACTTT; v_gene: TRBV25-1; len: 14; d_gene: -; abundance: -; j_gene: TRBJ1-6
CDR3aa: CAIRSIAGELFF; CDR3nt: TGTGCCATCAGGTCTATAGCGGGGGAGCTGTTTTTT; v_gene: TRBV10-3; len: 12; d_gene: -; abundance: -; j_gene: TRBJ2-2
CDR3aa: CASSIGQYEQYF; CDR3nt: TGTGCCAGCAGCATCGGACAGTACGAGCAGTACTTC; v_gene: TRBV5-6; len: 12; d_gene: -; abundance: -; j_gene: TRBJ2-7
CDR3aa: CASSQGGSGRADEQFF; CDR3nt: TGCGCCAGCAGCCAAGGGGGTAGCGGGAGGGCGGATGAGCAGTTCTTC; v_gene: TRBV4-1; len: 16; d_gene: TRBD2; abundance: few; j_gene: TRBJ2-1
CDR3aa: CASSPHGLFSSYNEQFF; CDR3nt: TGTGCCAGCTCACCCCATGGACTATTTAGCTCCTACAATGAGCAGTTCTTC; v_gene: TRBV18; len: 17; d_gene: -; abundance: -; j_gene: TRBJ2-1
CDR3aa: CATSRVRSGNTIYF; CDR3nt: TGTGCCACCAGCAGAGTGAGGTCTGGAAACACCATATATTTT; v_gene: TRBV15; len: 14; d_gene: -; abundance: -; j_gene: TRBJ1-3
CDR3aa: CASSSPLAGQETQYF; CDR3nt: TGTGCCAGCAGTTCTCCACTAGCGGGCCAAGAGACCCAGTACTTC; v_gene: TRBV27; len: 15; d_gene: TRBD2; abundance: -; j_gene: TRBJ2-5
CDR3aa: CASSESGLTNNEQFF; CDR3nt: TGTGCCAGCAGTGAGTCCGGACTAACTAACAATGAGCAGTTCTTC; v_gene: TRBV19; len: 15; d_gene: -; abundance: once; j_gene: TRBJ2-1
CDR3aa: CASSSSSYEQYF; CDR3nt: TGTGCCAGCAGCTCTAGCTCCTACGAGCAGTACTTC; v_gene: TRBV5-4; len: 12; d_gene: -; abundance: -; j_gene: TRBJ2-7
CDR3aa: CASLAVGQDVGKLFF; CDR3nt: TGCGCCAGCTTAGCCGTCGGACAGGATGTTGGAAAACTGTTTTTT; v_gene: TRBV4-1; len: 15; d_gene: TRBD1; abundance: -; j_gene: TRBJ1-4
CDR3aa: CAWSVGLAGYNEQFF; CDR3nt: TGTGCCTGGAGTGTTGGGTTAGCGGGCTACAATGAGCAGTTCTTC; v_gene: TRBV30; len: 15; d_gene: TRBD2; abundance: once; j_gene: TRBJ2-1
CDR3aa: CSVRLRLAGKGEQYF; CDR3nt: TGCAGCGTCCGCCTGAGGCTAGCGGGAAAGGGGGAGCAGTACTTC; v_gene: TRBV29-1; len: 15; d_gene: TRBD2; abundance: -; j_gene: TRBJ2-7
CDR3aa: CASSSNSGGAGETQYF; CDR3nt: TGCGCCAGCAGCTCGAATAGCGGGGGGGCTGGAGAGACCCAGTACTTC; v_gene: TRBV5-1; len: 16; d_gene: TRBD2; abundance: -; j_gene: TRBJ2-5
CDR3aa: CASSPLAGGYNEQFF; CDR3nt: TGTGCCAGCAGTCCACTAGCGGGAGGCTACAATGAGCAGTTCTTC; v_gene: TRBV27; len: 15; d_gene: TRBD2; abundance: -; j_gene: TRBJ2-1
CDR3aa: CASSLSPGYEKLFF; CDR3nt: TGTGCCAGCAGCTTATCCCCAGGGTACGAAAAACTGTTTTTT; v_gene: TRBV11-2; len: 14; d_gene: -; abundance: -; j_gene: TRBJ1-4
CDR3aa: CASSEFVVSSNQPQHF; CDR3nt: TGTGCCAGCAGTGAATTTGTTGTATCTAGCAATCAGCCCCAGCATTTT; v_gene: TRBV6-1; len: 16; d_gene: -; abundance: -; j_gene: TRBJ1-5
CDR3aa: CAIIVGTWPEQYF; CDR3nt: TGTGCCATCATCGTCGGGACATGGCCGGAGCAGTACTTC; v_gene: TRBV10-3; len: 13; d_gene: -; abundance: -; j_gene: TRBJ2-7
CDR3aa: CASGNNGGQGNTEAFF; CDR3nt: TGTGCCAGCGGGAACAATGGTGGACAGGGGAACACTGAAGCTTTCTTT; v_gene: TRBV25-1; len: 16; d_gene: TRBD1; abundance: -; j_gene: TRBJ1-1
CDR3aa: CAGGGTSGNTEQYF; CDR3nt: TGTGCCGGAGGGGGGACTAGCGGGAACACCGAGCAGTACTTC; v_gene: TRBV30; len: 14; d_gene: TRBD2; abundance: -; j_gene: TRBJ2-7
CDR3aa: CASSVEGRGGEKLFF; CDR3nt: TGTGCCAGCAGCGTAGAGGGCCGAGGGGGAGAAAAACTGTTTTTT; v_gene: TRBV9; len: 15; d_gene: -; abundance: -; j_gene: TRBJ1-4
CDR3aa: CAWTRGYNEQFF; CDR3nt: TGTGCCTGGACTAGGGGCTACAATGAGCAGTTCTTC; v_gene: TRBV30; len: 12; d_gene: -; abundance: once; j_gene: TRBJ2-1
CDR3aa: CASSIRASGGGGQFF; CDR3nt: TGTGCCAGTAGTATACGGGCATCGGGAGGAGGTGGGCAGTTCTTC; v_gene: TRBV19; len: 15; d_gene: TRBD2; abundance: -; j_gene: TRBJ2-1
CDR3aa: CAFRLWNNSPLHF; CDR3nt: TGTGCCTTCCGACTGTGGAATAATTCACCCCTCCACTTT; v_gene: TRBV30; len: 13; d_gene: -; abundance: few; j_gene: TRBJ1-6
CDR3aa: CSVGGQGLNTEAFF; CDR3nt: TGCAGCGTTGGCGGACAGGGGTTGAACACTGAAGCTTTCTTT; v_gene: TRBV29-1; len: 14; d_gene: TRBD1; abundance: -; j_gene: TRBJ1-1
CDR3aa: CASEVFGGGQPQHF; CDR3nt: TGTGCCAGCGAGGTATTTGGGGGCGGTCAGCCCCAGCATTTT; v_gene: TRBV6-1; len: 14; d_gene: -; abundance: -; j_gene: TRBJ1-5
CDR3aa: CASSLARGQGPFGYTF; CDR3nt: TGCGCCAGCAGCCTGGCCAGGGGGCAGGGTCCTTTTGGCTACACCTTC; v_gene: TRBV5-1; len: 16; d_gene: TRBD1; abundance: -; j_gene: TRBJ1-2
CDR3aa: CASSARGGIYEQYF; CDR3nt: TGTGCCAGCAGCGCGCGGGGGGGCATATACGAGCAGTACTTC; v_gene: TRBV9; len: 14; d_gene: TRBD2; abundance: -; j_gene: TRBJ2-7
CDR3aa: CASSVESGPYNGQYF; CDR3nt: TGTGCCAGCAGCGTAGAGAGCGGGCCCTACAACGGGCAGTACTTC; v_gene: TRBV9; len: 15; d_gene: -; abundance: -; j_gene: TRBJ2-7
CDR3aa: CASSLGLLRSTNEKLFF; CDR3nt: TGTGCCAGCAGCTTGGGGCTCCTCCGGTCAACTAATGAAAAACTGTTTTTT; v_gene: TRBV7-9; len: 17; d_gene: -; abundance: once; j_gene: TRBJ1-4
CDR3aa: CAWSASGSYEQFF; CDR3nt: TGTGCCTGGAGTGCTAGCGGGAGCTATGAGCAGTTCTTC; v_gene: TRBV30; len: 13; d_gene: TRBD2; abundance: few; j_gene: TRBJ2-1
CDR3aa: CASSYPAGTEAFF; CDR3nt: TGTGCCAGCAGCTACCCTGCCGGGACTGAAGCTTTCTTT; v_gene: TRBV12-1; len: 13; d_gene: -; abundance: -; j_gene: TRBJ1-1
CDR3aa: CASSDGPGGRYEQYF; CDR3nt: TGTGCCAGCAGTGATGGGCCAGGGGGTAGGTACGAGCAGTACTTC; v_gene: TRBV6-1; len: 15; d_gene: TRBD1; abundance: once; j_gene: TRBJ2-7
CDR3aa: CASSVGAGETQYF; CDR3nt: TGTGCCAGCAGCGTGGGAGCTGGAGAGACCCAGTACTTC; v_gene: TRBV9; len: 13; d_gene: -; abundance: once; j_gene: TRBJ2-5
CDR3aa: CASSPVRGGGPTQYF; CDR3nt: TGTGCCAGCAGCCCGGTCCGGGGCGGGGGGCCGACCCAGTACTTC; v_gene: TRBV27; len: 15; d_gene: TRBD2; abundance: -; j_gene: TRBJ2-5
CDR3aa: CASSLATLVPDTQYF; CDR3nt: TGTGCCAGCAGCTTAGCAACACTAGTTCCAGATACGCAGTATTTT; v_gene: TRBV7-2; len: 15; d_gene: -; abundance: -; j_gene: TRBJ2-3
CDR3aa: CASSQGTGEAFF; CDR3nt: TGCGCCAGCAGCCAAGGTACAGGGGAAGCTTTCTTT; v_gene: TRBV4-1; len: 12; d_gene: -; abundance: -; j_gene: TRBJ1-1
CDR3aa: CASSQQTSGAYEQYF; CDR3nt: TGCGCCAGCAGCCAACAAACTAGCGGGGCTTACGAGCAGTACTTC; v_gene: TRBV4-1; len: 15; d_gene: TRBD2; abundance: -; j_gene: TRBJ2-7
CDR3aa: CASSPRGLAGAVF; CDR3nt: TGTGCCAGCTCACCACGTGGGCTAGCGGGAGCCGTCTTC; v_gene: TRBV18; len: 13; d_gene: TRBD2; abundance: -; j_gene: TRBJ2-7
CDR3aa: CASTEGLRITGELFF; CDR3nt: TGTGCCAGCACCGAGGGTCTTAGAATCACCGGGGAGCTGTTTTTT; v_gene: TRBV2; len: 15; d_gene: -; abundance: -; j_gene: TRBJ2-2
CDR3aa: CASSFGASNEKLFF; CDR3nt: TGTGCCAGCAGCTTCGGTGCCTCGAATGAAAAACTGTTTTTT; v_gene: TRBV7-9; len: 14; d_gene: -; abundance: once; j_gene: TRBJ1-4
CDR3aa: CASSHGTSLDNEQFF; CDR3nt: TGCGCCAGCAGCCACGGGACTAGCTTGGACAATGAGCAGTTCTTC; v_gene: TRBV10-1; len: 15; d_gene: TRBD2; abundance: -; j_gene: TRBJ2-1
CDR3aa: CASSDSRGRNTGELFF; CDR3nt: TGTGCCAGCAGTGACTCCAGGGGGCGCAACACCGGGGAGCTGTTTTTT; v_gene: TRBV6-6; len: 16; d_gene: TRBD1; abundance: -; j_gene: TRBJ2-2
CDR3aa: CASSLEATGFLYGYTF; CDR3nt: TGTGCCAGCAGCTTAGAGGCGACAGGGTTCCTATATGGCTACACCTTC; v_gene: TRBV7-8; len: 16; d_gene: TRBD1; abundance: -; j_gene: TRBJ1-2
CDR3aa: CASSAITGGTEAFF; CDR3nt: TGCGCCAGCAGCGCGATAACAGGGGGCACTGAAGCTTTCTTT; v_gene: TRBV5-1; len: 14; d_gene: TRBD1; abundance: -; j_gene: TRBJ1-1